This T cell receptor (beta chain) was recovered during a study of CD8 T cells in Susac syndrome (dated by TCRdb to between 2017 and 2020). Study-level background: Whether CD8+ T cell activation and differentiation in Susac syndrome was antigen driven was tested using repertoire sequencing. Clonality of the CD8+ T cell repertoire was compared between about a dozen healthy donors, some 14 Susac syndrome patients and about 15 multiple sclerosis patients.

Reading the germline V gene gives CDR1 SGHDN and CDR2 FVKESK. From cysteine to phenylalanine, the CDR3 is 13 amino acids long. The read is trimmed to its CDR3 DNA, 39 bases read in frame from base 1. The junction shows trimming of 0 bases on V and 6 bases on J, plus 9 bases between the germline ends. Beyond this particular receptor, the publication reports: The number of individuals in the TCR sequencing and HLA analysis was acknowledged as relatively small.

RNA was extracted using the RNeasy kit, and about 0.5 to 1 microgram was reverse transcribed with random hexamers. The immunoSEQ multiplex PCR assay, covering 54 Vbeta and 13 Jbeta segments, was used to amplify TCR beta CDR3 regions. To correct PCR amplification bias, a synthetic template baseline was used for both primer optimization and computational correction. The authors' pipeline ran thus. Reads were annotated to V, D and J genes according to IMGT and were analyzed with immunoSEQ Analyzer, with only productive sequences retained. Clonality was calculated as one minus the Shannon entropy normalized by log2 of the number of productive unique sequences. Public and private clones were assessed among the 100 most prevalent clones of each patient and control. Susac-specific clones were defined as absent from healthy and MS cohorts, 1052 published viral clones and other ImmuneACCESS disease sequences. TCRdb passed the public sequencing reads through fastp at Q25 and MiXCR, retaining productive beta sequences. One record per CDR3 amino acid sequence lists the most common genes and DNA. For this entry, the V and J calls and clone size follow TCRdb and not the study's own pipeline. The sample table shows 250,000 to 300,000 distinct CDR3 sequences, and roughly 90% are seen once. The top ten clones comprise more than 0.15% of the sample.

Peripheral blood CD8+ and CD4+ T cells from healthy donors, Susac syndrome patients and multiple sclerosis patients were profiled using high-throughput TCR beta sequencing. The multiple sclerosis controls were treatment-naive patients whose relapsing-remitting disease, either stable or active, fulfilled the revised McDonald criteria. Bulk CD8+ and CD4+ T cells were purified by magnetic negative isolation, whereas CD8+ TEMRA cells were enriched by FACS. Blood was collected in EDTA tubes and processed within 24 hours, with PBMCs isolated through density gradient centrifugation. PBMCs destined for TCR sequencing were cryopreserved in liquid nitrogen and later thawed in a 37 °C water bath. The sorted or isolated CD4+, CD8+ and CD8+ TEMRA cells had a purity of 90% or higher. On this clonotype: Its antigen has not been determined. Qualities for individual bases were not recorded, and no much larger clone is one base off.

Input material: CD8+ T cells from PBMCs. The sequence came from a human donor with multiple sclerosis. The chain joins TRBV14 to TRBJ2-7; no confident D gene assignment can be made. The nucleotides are TGTGCCAGCAGCCAAGAAGGAATAGGCGAGCAGTACTTC. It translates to CASSQEGIGEQYF.